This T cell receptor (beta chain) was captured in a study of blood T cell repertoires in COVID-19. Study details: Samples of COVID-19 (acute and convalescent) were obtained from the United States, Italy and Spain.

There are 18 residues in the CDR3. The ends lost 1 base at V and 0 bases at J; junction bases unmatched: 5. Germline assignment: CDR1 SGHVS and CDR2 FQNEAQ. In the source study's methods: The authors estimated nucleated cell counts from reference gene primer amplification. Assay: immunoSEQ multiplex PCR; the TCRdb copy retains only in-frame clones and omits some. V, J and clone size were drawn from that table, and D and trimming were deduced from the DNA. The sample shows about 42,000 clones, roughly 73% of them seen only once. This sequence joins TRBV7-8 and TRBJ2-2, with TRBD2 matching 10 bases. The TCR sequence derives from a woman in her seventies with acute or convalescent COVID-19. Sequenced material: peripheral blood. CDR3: CASSLVAGTSANTGELFF. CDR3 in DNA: TGTGCCAGCAGCTTAGTTGCCGGGACTAGCGCGAACACCGGGGAGCTGTTTTTT.